The 13 T cell receptor beta chains given below trace back to one sample, sequenced in a study of T cells after yellow fever vaccination. One entry per CDR3 protein results from TCRdb running MiXCR on the 5' RACE reads. The repertoire includes about 50,000 distinct CDR3 sequences, approximately 7% of them detected once, and about 40% sits in the top ten. This specimen was CD8+ T cells sorted from PBMCs, taken on the day of the first yellow fever vaccination. The receptors were gathered from a man aged 18 to 29 who received the YFV17D yellow fever vaccine.

This clonotype was detected a few times. V is TRBV6-1 and J is TRBJ2-7; possibly TRBD1 or TRBD2 for D (5 bases each). Germline V gene lookup returns CDR1 MNHNS and CDR2 SASEGT. CDR3 length: 11 amino acids. Trimming stripped 6 bases from V and 6 bases from J, with 9 bases between. The CDR3 nucleotides read TGTGCCAGCAGGAGGGGAGCCGAGCAGTACGTC. Translating it yields CASRRGAEQYV.

This clonotype was seen ten or more times. The chain is built from TRBV6-2 or TRBV6-3 and TRBJ1-4, with D tentatively TRBD1 (5 bases). The V end was cut by 7 bases, the J end by 5 bases, with 14 bases between. CDR3 length: 14 amino acids. CDR1 and CDR2 from the germline V gene are MNHEY and SVGEGT. As DNA, the CDR3 is TGTGCCAGCACCCCGGGACGTGAGAATGAAAAACTGTTTTTT. Amino acids: CASTPGRENEKLFF.

The chain links TRBV3-1 to TRBJ2-5, with D unclear. The germline V and J ends were trimmed by 0 bases and 5 bases, with 10 bases remaining between them. The CDR3 totals 14 residues. Germline assignment: CDR1 LGHDT and CDR2 YNNKEL (reference sequence). The CDR3 reads CASSQDLRRETQYF. The CDR3 nucleotides read TGTGCCAGCAGCCAAGATCTCCGGCGGGAGACCCAGTACTTC.

This clonotype was counted a few times. This chain joins TRBV27 and TRBJ1-6; tentative D call: TRBD1 (5 bases). V was cut by 3 bases and J by 8 bases, with 11 bases left in between. The germline V gene has CDR1 MNHEY and CDR2 SMNVEV (reference sequence). The CDR3 is 14 amino acids. The DNA for the CDR3 is TGTGCCAGCAGTTTTGCAGGGTATCATTCACCCCTCCACTTT. Protein sequence: CASSFAGYHSPLHF.

The chain combines TRBV7-9 with TRBJ2-2; D is possibly TRBD1 (6 bases). This CDR3 has 13 amino acids. Trimming left V 5 bases short and J 9 bases short, with 13 bases between. CDR1 and CDR2 (germline): SEHNR, FQNEAQ (reference sequence). CDR3 nucleotides: TGTGCCAGCAGCGCACAGGGAATTTGGGAGCTGTTTTTT. This gives the protein CASSAQGIWELFF.

This clonotype came up many times. The chain employs TRBV27 and TRBJ2-3; D gene unclear. This CDR3 is 15 amino acids long. Germline CDR1 reads MNHEY; CDR2 reads SMNVEV (reference sequence). V was trimmed by 6 bases and J by 1 base, leaving 14 bases between them. CDR3 amino acids: CASSPEQAGTDTQYF. The DNA for the CDR3 is TGTGCCAGCAGCCCCGAGCAAGCAGGCACAGATACGCAGTATTTT.

The table lists this clonotype with many counts. The chain is built from TRBV3-1 and TRBJ2-1; unclear D gene. Germline CDR1 LGHDT, CDR2 YNNKEL (reference sequence). The CDR3 covers 12 residues. Trimming shortened V by 2 bases and J by 6 bases, and 5 bases separated the two germline ends. The CDR3 nucleotides read TGTGCCAGCAGCCAAAAAATCAATGAGCAGTTCTTC. Amino acid sequence: CASSQKINEQFF.

This clonotype was counted a few times. V gene TRBV6-5 combines with J gene TRBJ1-2; D gene unclear. Trimming took off 4 bases at V and 6 bases at J, with 15 bases between the two ends. The CDR3 runs to 14 residues. Germline loops: CDR1 MNHEY, CDR2 SVGAGI. The chain's CDR3 is CASSFLPLPDGYTF. The CDR3 DNA is TGTGCCAGCAGTTTCTTACCTCTACCCGATGGCTACACCTTC.

Many counts were recorded for this clonotype. The chain carries TRBV5-5 and TRBJ2-3, with D perhaps matching TRBD2 (5 bases). Trimming pared 0 bases from V and 5 bases from J, leaving 7 bases between. This CDR3 has 13 residues. CDR1 and CDR2 (germline): SGHKS, YYEKEE (reference sequence). CDR3 protein: CASSLGGLDTQYF. The CDR3 region has the DNA TGTGCCAGCAGCTTGGGAGGACTAGATACGCAGTATTTT.

This clonotype appeared many times. The V gene is TRBV4-1, the J gene TRBJ2-1, with 11 positions matching TRBD1. Germline trimming cut 4 bases from V and 2 bases from J; bases unmatched to any gene: 10. Germline V gene lookup returns CDR1 MGHRA and CDR2 YSYEKL. This CDR3 comprises 18 residues. This CDR3 reads CASSRDGTGGFAYNEQFF. The CDR3, as DNA: TGCGCCAGCAGCCGAGACGGGACAGGGGGTTTCGCCTACAATGAGCAGTTCTTC.

J is TRBJ2-5 and V is TRBV7-2; 10 positions match TRBD1. The CDR3 is 14 amino acids. Germline V lookup: CDR1 SGHTA, CDR2 FQGNSA. The V and J ends lost 10 bases and 5 bases, in that order; junction bases with no gene match: 10. The CDR3 reads CATEDRGRRETQYF. For the CDR3, the DNA is TGTGCCACGGAAGACAGGGGGCGCCGGGAGACCCAGTACTTC. The full variable domain, in which reference TRBV7-2 and TRBJ2-5 provide the parts outside the CDR3, is GAGVSQSPSNKVTEKGKDVELRCDPISGHTALYWYRQSLGQGLEFLIYFQGNSAPDKSGLPSDRFSAERTGGSVSTLTIQRTQQEDSAVYLCATEDRGRRETQYFGPGTRLLVL.

This clonotype has a count of ten or more. The V call is TRBV12-3 or TRBV12-4, the J call TRBJ1-1; D unresolved. The CDR3 spans 14 residues. Trimming removed 2 bases from V and 0 bases from J, with 7 bases in between. The CDR3 DNA is TGTGCCAGCAGTTTAAGGCACATGAACACTGAAGCTTTCTTT. Translation gives CASSLRHMNTEAFF.

This clonotype was found many times. V gene TRBV11-2 combines with J gene TRBJ2-1; 10 bases fit TRBD1. Trimming removed 4 bases from V and 12 bases from J; junction bases left unmatched: 6. The CDR3 spans 13 residues. Germline V lookup: CDR1 SGHAT, CDR2 FQNNGV. CDR3 in amino acids: CASSSGQGMAQFF. The CDR3, as DNA: TGTGCCAGCAGCTCGGGACAGGGGATGGCGCAGTTCTTC.